A selection of T cell receptor beta chains follows, all from one sample in a study of T cell responses to AZD1222 COVID-19 vaccine. Here immunoSEQ multiplex PCR was the method, and the copy in TCRdb shows in-frame clones only, minus some. The sample shows some 98,000 clones, about 88% of them seen only once. Sequencing was performed on peripheral blood, taken 28 days after the second AZD1222 dose. Receptors were obtained from an adult who received the AZD1222 COVID-19 vaccine. CDR3s include the opening cysteine and the closing phenylalanine or tryptophan. D genes are given only for firm matches. The listing skips clone size in some rows; elsewhere it reads once, few, many or a size class.

TRBJ2-7 once TRBD1 TRBV5-1 CASSLVPGGYSGEQYF TGCGCCAGCAGCTTGGTTCCAGGGGGTTATTCGGGGGAGCAGTACTTC
TRBJ2-7 once . TRBV6-5 CASSLDGTNTYEQYF TGTGCCAGCAGTTTGGACGGGACAAACACCTACGAGCAGTACTTC
TRBJ1-2 . TRBD1 TRBV11-2 CASSPGTDYGYTF TGTGCCAGCAGCCCCGGGACAGATTATGGCTACACCTTC
TRBJ2-5 . . TRBV28 CASSSPLKTGVGETQYF TGTGCCAGCAGTTCCCCTTTAAAAACGGGAGTAGGCGAGACCCAGTACTTC
TRBJ2-2 . TRBD1 TRBV5-1 CASSSGQVNTGELFF TGCGCCAGCAGTTCCGGACAGGTGAACACCGGGGAGCTGTTTTTT
TRBJ1-5 few . TRBV4-2 CASSQAGTVSNQPQHF TGTGCCAGCAGCCAAGCTGGGACGGTTAGCAATCAGCCCCAGCATTTT
TRBJ2-7 . TRBD2 TRBV7-2 CASSLRRAGGYEQYF TGTGCCAGCAGCTTAAGACGAGCGGGAGGCTACGAGCAGTACTTC
TRBJ2-1 . . TRBV2 CASSGGGRAYNEQFF TGTGCCAGCAGTGGAGGAGGTAGGGCCTACAATGAGCAGTTCTTC
TRBJ1-2 . TRBD1 TRBV5-6 CASSRKGQRYGYTF TGTGCCAGCAGCCGCAAGGGACAGCGGTATGGCTACACCTTC
TRBJ1-3 . . TRBV4-1 CASSQDVTAGNTIYF TGCGCCAGCAGCCAAGATGTGACAGCTGGAAACACCATATATTTT
TRBJ2-1 . . TRBV23-1 CASSQAARGAYNEQFF TGCGCCAGCAGCCAAGCCGCAAGGGGCGCTTACAATGAGCAGTTCTTC
TRBJ1-2 . . TRBV19 CASTKHRDESYGYTF TGTGCCAGTACCAAACACAGGGACGAAAGCTATGGCTACACCTTC
TRBJ2-7 once . TRBV28 CASNPPGQSYEQYF TGTGCCAGCAATCCTCCGGGACAATCCTACGAGCAGTACTTC
TRBJ1-4 . . TRBV19 CASSPRGAGEKLFF TGTGCCAGTAGCCCGAGGGGAGCAGGCGAAAAACTGTTTTTT
TRBJ2-2 . TRBD2 TRBV24-1 CATSDAGGPHTGELFF TGTGCCACCAGTGACGCGGGAGGGCCGCACACCGGGGAGCTGTTTTTT
TRBJ2-1 . TRBD2 TRBV7-3 CASSLVLAGANEQFF TGTGCCAGCAGCTTAGTCCTAGCGGGAGCCAATGAGCAGTTCTTC
TRBJ2-7 . TRBD2 TRBV18 CASSPTSGRIYEQYF TGTGCCAGCTCACCGACTAGCGGGAGGATTTACGAGCAGTACTTC
TRBJ1-6 . . TRBV6-5 CASRGTGWNSPLHF TGTGCCAGCAGGGGGACGGGCTGGAATTCACCCCTCCACTTT
TRBJ2-1 . . TRBV7-8 CASSLAAGSSRNEQFF TGTGCCAGCAGCTTAGCTGCCGGGAGTTCTCGAAATGAGCAGTTCTTC
TRBJ2-1 . . TRBV28 CASSLWDTSSYNEQFF TGTGCCAGCAGTTTATGGGACACGAGCTCCTACAATGAGCAGTTCTTC
TRBJ1-1 . . TRBV7-9 CASSLWTNQAFF TGTGCCAGCAGCTTATGGACTAATCAAGCTTTCTTT
TRBJ1-2 once TRBD1 TRBV6-5 CASSHRQGLGYGYTF TGTGCCAGCAGCCATAGACAGGGATTGGGTTATGGCTACACCTTC
TRBJ2-1 . . TRBV14 CASSWVGTEQFF TGTGCCAGCAGCTGGGTCGGAACTGAGCAGTTCTTC
TRBJ1-1 . . TRBV7-8 CASSPVRAYTEAFF TGTGCCAGCAGCCCCGTTCGGGCATACACTGAAGCTTTCTTT
TRBJ2-1 . . TRBV30 CAWSVLGPEQFF TGTGCCTGGAGTGTTCTCGGGCCGGAGCAGTTCTTC